This T cell receptor (beta chain) was captured in a study of cytomegalovirus exposure and HLA in healthy donors. Study conclusions and caveats: The study labeled around 160 TCR beta chains cytomegalovirus-associated.

V was clipped by 1 base and J by 4 bases, with 17 bases between them. The germline V gene encodes CDR1 SGHKS and CDR2 YYEKEE (reference sequence). This CDR3 comprises 16 residues. On this clone: The antigen is undetermined.

Data came from immunoSEQ multiplex PCR; TCRdb stores just in-frame clones and leaves some out. The data hold around 69,000 clones, with 96% observed a single time. From the approximately 120-subject validation cohort, which was separate from the roughly 620-subject first cohort, the donors were drawn. This TCR derives from a woman aged 18-29 years in good health and CMV-seropositive. This chain uses TRBV5-5 with TRBJ1-2, with D unclear. Specimen: PBMCs. The CDR3 reads CASSLWTGEDGYGYTF. The CDR3, as DNA: TGTGCCAGCAGCTTGTGGACGGGAGAGGATGGCTATGGCTACACCTTC.